The 20 T cell receptor beta chains below come from one sample, sequenced in a study of spatial heterogeneity in lung cancer. TCRdb itself ran the 5' RACE reads through MiXCR, one entry per CDR3 protein. Of a few thousand distinct CDR3 sequences listed, 19% are singletons. The time point denotes: sample taken at primary tumor resection. The sequenced material consisted of unsorted whole RNA from tumor, nontumor lung or frozen PBMC. Sequencing was performed on PBMCs, taken at surgery. The receptors were gathered from a male donor with early-stage non-small cell lung cancer.

This clonotype has a count of ten or more. The chain couples TRBV29-1 to TRBJ2-5, with no clear D. Looked up from germline, CDR1 is SQVTM and CDR2 is ANQGSEA. Trimming cost V 7 bases and J 0 bases, with 12 bases left between them. The CDR3 extends over 13 amino acids. CDR3 amino acids: CSASDWYQETQYF. In DNA, the CDR3 is TGCAGCGCCTCAGACTGGTACCAAGAGACCCAGTACTTC. The full variable domain, rest sourced from reference TRBV29-1 and TRBJ2-5, is SAVISQKPSRDICQRGTSLTIQCQVDSQVTMMFWYRQQPGQSLTLIATANQGSEATYESGFVIDKFPISRPNLTFSTLTVSNMSPEDSSIYLCSASDWYQETQYFGPGTRLLVL.

The rearrangement joins TRBV5-1 to TRBJ2-4, with unresolved D. The V gene lost 4 bases and the J gene lost 5 bases, with 7 bases spanning the gap. This CDR3 spans 12 amino acids. Looked up from germline, CDR1 is SGHRS and CDR2 is YFSETQ. The CDR3 DNA reads TGCGCCAGCAGCCTAGACCAAAACATTCAGTACTTC. Residues: CASSLDQNIQYF. Drawing the rest from reference TRBV5-1 and TRBJ2-4, the complete variable domain is KAGVTQTPRYLIKTRGQQVTLSCSPISGHRSVSWYQQTPGQGLQFLFEYFSETQRNKGNFPGRFSGRQFSNSRSEMNVSTLELGDSALYLCASSLDQNIQYFGAGTRLSVL.

The J gene is TRBJ2-7, the V gene TRBV6-2 or TRBV6-3; D is unclear. The CDR3 length is 15 residues. From germline, CDR1 is MNHEY and CDR2 SVGEGT. V lost 7 bases, J lost 4 bases, and 20 bases lay in between. CDR3 amino acids: CASTSRHIRSYEQYF. CDR3 bases: TGTGCCAGCACCTCTCGACACATCAGATCATACGAGCAGTACTTC.

By share of the sample, this clonotype is medium-sized. This chain uses TRBV7-9 with TRBJ1-5; 10 bases agree with TRBD1. The CDR3 is 13 amino acids. The V and J ends lost 7 bases and 5 bases, in that order; junction bases with no gene match: 2. CDR1 is SEHNR and CDR2 is FQNEAQ in the germline V gene (reference sequence). CDR3 amino acids: CASTGTGDQPQHF. CDR3 nucleotides: TGTGCCAGCACAGGGACAGGGGATCAGCCCCAGCATTTT.

This clonotype rates as medium-sized. The chain employs TRBV12-3 or TRBV12-4 and TRBJ1-1, with TRBD1 matching 7 bases. CDR3 length: 14 residues. Unmatched junction bases numbered 8, after V lost 5 bases and J lost 5 bases. CDR3 DNA sequence: TGTGCCAGCAGTACCCAGGGGGTACGGACTGAAGCTTTCTTT. Protein sequence: CASSTQGVRTEAFF.

In this sample, this clonotype is large. V gene TRBV4-1 combines with J gene TRBJ2-7; D gene unclear. The V gene's germline CDR1 is MGHRA and CDR2 YSYEKL. The length of the CDR3 is 11 residues. The V and J ends lost 5 bases and 7 bases respectively, with 9 bases between them. The DNA of the CDR3 is TGCGCCAGCAGCGAAGCTGGGGAGCAGTACTTC. Its translation is CASSEAGEQYF.

The V call is TRBV2, the J call TRBJ2-5; D might be TRBD2 (6 bases). V dropped 1 base and J dropped 2 bases, with 11 bases sitting between them. Germline V gives CDR1 SNHLY, CDR2 FYNNEI. The CDR3 has 15 amino acids. The CDR3 spells CASSEGRAGQETQYF. CDR3 sequence (DNA): TGTGCCAGCAGTGAAGGTCGGGCGGGGCAAGAGACCCAGTACTTC. Based on the CDR3 plus reference TRBV2 and TRBJ2-5, the full variable domain is EPEVTQTPSHQVTQMGQEVILRCVPISNHLYFYWYRQILGQKVEFLVSFYNNEISEKSEIFDDQFSVERPDGSNFTLKIRSTKLEDSAMYFCASSEGRAGQETQYFGPGTRLLVL.

In its sample, this clonotype is medium-sized (0.01 to 0.1%). The chain employs TRBV11-2 and TRBJ2-5; a possible D gene is TRBD2 (6 bases). CDR1 is SGHAT and CDR2 is FQNNGV in the germline V gene. The CDR3 covers 15 residues. Trimming pared 0 bases from V and 5 bases from J, leaving 13 bases between. CDR3 in DNA: TGTGCCAGCAGCTTAGATGGAGGGCCAGCGGAGACCCAGTACTTC. This translates into CASSLDGGPAETQYF.

The chain joins TRBV12-3 or TRBV12-4 to TRBJ2-1; the match to TRBD2 covers 14 bases. The CDR3 has 17 residues. V trimming: 3 bases; J trimming: 7 bases; junction bases outside the gene matches: 8. In DNA form, the CDR3 reads TGTGCCAGCAGTTTGGGACTAGCGGGAGCAACGGGAAATGAGCAGTTCTTC. This translates into CASSLGLAGATGNEQFF.

This clonotype was seen ten or more times. This chain uses TRBV4-2 with TRBJ2-3, with TRBD2 matching over 12 bases. Germline CDR1 LGHNA, CDR2 YNFKEQ. This CDR3 is built from 17 residues. Trimming cost V 5 bases and J 4 bases; bases outside gene matches: 10. Here the CDR3 reads CASSSQPGTSGPDTQYF. DNA for the CDR3: TGTGCCAGCAGCTCTCAACCCGGGACTAGCGGGCCAGATACGCAGTATTTT.

In its sample, this clonotype was seen many times. V gene TRBV20-1 combines with J gene TRBJ1-3, with a weak D call TRBD1 (5 bases). Germline V gene data show CDR1 as DFQATT and CDR2 as SNEGSKA (reference sequence). The germline V and J ends were trimmed by 3 bases and 7 bases, with 10 bases remaining between them. The CDR3 runs to 12 residues. CDR3 sequence: CSARDNGNTIYF. CDR3 DNA sequence: TGCAGTGCTAGGGACAACGGGAACACCATATATTTT.

This clonotype ranks as medium-sized. The chain couples TRBV11-2 to TRBJ2-5, with 9 bases lining up with TRBD1. CDR1 SGHAT and CDR2 FQNNGV come from the germline V gene. This CDR3 is 16 amino acids long. With V trimmed by 4 bases and J by 5 bases, 11 bases remained unmatched. For the CDR3, the DNA is TGTGCCAGCAGCTCCGGGCCGGGACAGGGAAGGGAGACCCAGTACTTC. This gives the protein CASSSGPGQGRETQYF.

This clonotype ranks as medium-sized. The chain combines TRBV28 with TRBJ2-1; 9 bases agree with TRBD2. J lost 1 base, V lost 0 bases, and 4 bases had no gene match. Germline-derived CDR1 and CDR2 are MDHEN and SYDVKM. This CDR3 spans 17 amino acids. The CDR3 sequence: CASSLWGTSSSYNEQFF. CDR3 nucleotides: TGTGCCAGCAGTTTATGGGGGACTAGCTCGTCCTACAATGAGCAGTTCTTC.

The gene calls are TRBV12-3 or TRBV12-4 and TRBJ2-6; D gene ambiguous. The CDR3 loop spans 15 amino acids. V gave up 7 bases and J gave up 0 bases, with 10 bases separating them. The CDR3 coding sequence is TGTGCCAGCACCTTTGGGAACTCTGGGGCCAACGTCCTGACTTTC. It codes for CASTFGNSGANVLTF.

In its sample, this clonotype was seen many times. V and J are TRBV5-6 and TRBJ1-1, with TRBD1 as a possible D gene (6 bases). The CDR3 extends over 14 amino acids. V was shortened by 6 bases and J by 2 bases, with 14 bases between the two germline ends. The germline CDR1 and CDR2 sequences are SGHDT and YYEEEE. Here the CDR3 reads CASITQGPNTEAFF. CDR3 DNA sequence: TGTGCCAGCATAACGCAGGGGCCCAACACTGAAGCTTTCTTT.

Many counts were recorded for this clonotype. This chain links TRBV28 with TRBJ2-7; D gene uncertain. The CDR3 extends over 14 amino acids. V lost 7 bases and J 0 bases, leaving 13 bases between the germline ends. Looked up from germline, CDR1 is MDHEN and CDR2 is SYDVKM. The DNA of the CDR3 is TGTGCCAGCACTACCGGAATTAGCTCCTACGAGCAGTACTTC. Translated: CASTTGISSYEQYF.

This clonotype rates as medium-sized. CDR3: CASSRTWAPGPNYGYTF. CDR3 coding DNA: TGTGCCAGCAGTCGAACCTGGGCCCCCGGGCCTAACTATGGCTACACCTTC. The rearrangement joins TRBV27 to TRBJ1-2; D is unresolved. CDR1 is MNHEY and CDR2 is SMNVEV in the germline V gene (reference sequence). The CDR3 loop spans 17 amino acids. V lost 5 bases and J lost 0, with 19 bases in between.

This clonotype was picked up many times. J is TRBJ1-2 and V is TRBV6-5; maybe TRBD1 (5 bases). This CDR3 is built from 15 residues. V was clipped by 7 bases and J by 4 bases, with 19 bases between them. Germline values: CDR1 MNHEY, CDR2 SVGAGI. The CDR3 DNA follows: TGTGCCAGCAAAGTTAAGGACACCTACCGCTATGGCTACACCTTC. It codes for CASKVKDTYRYGYTF.

In its sample, this clonotype ranks as medium-sized. This chain connects TRBV29-1 to TRBJ1-2; D unclear. The V gene's germline CDR1 is SQVTM and CDR2 ANQGSEA. This CDR3 contains 16 residues. V lost 7 bases to trimming and J lost 3 bases, with 24 bases between them. The CDR3 spells CSATGVGWRRDYGYTF. The CDR3 DNA reads TGCAGCGCTACCGGGGTTGGCTGGAGAAGGGACTATGGCTACACCTTC.

This clonotype was recorded at least ten times. The rearrangement links TRBV7-9 to TRBJ2-7; D is ambiguous. Trimming pared 5 bases from V and 0 bases from J, leaving 11 bases between. The CDR3 covers 14 residues. Germline V gene lookup returns CDR1 SEHNR and CDR2 FQNEAQ (reference sequence). CDR3 DNA sequence: TGTGCCAGCAGCCCGCCCTCGGGCTCCTACGAGCAGTACTTC. Its translation is CASSPPSGSYEQYF.